The sequence of this TCR beta chain was determined in a study of blood T cell repertoires in COVID-19. Study background: The United States, Italy and Spain provided the acute and convalescent COVID-19 samples. T cells, B-cell-depleted T cells, or PBMCs supplied cDNA or gDNA.

Authors' processing steps: Researchers report that nucleated cell counts were estimated from reference gene primer amplification. Repertoires were generated with immunoSEQ multiplex PCR, while TCRdb's copy carries only in-frame clones and drops some. The V and J calls and clone size come from that table; D and trimming were worked out from the DNA. This sample has tens of thousands of clones, with about 80% found just once. This CDR3 has 15 amino acids. V shed 5 bases and J shed 2 bases, with 13 bases lying between them. The germline gives CDR1 SEHNR, CDR2 FQNEAQ (reference sequence). V and J are TRBV7-9 and TRBJ1-3; D ambiguous. The sequenced material came from peripheral blood. The origin of this receptor is a man between 65 and 85 years old with acute or convalescent COVID-19. CDR3 DNA sequence: TGTGCCAGCAGCGTGAGGGCAAGCCCTGGAAACACCATATATTTT. It translates to CASSVRASPGNTIYF.